This TCR beta chain was recorded in a study of blood T cell repertoires in COVID-19. Trimming took off 2 bases at V and 10 bases at J, with 9 bases between the two ends. The germline CDR1 and CDR2 sequences are MNHEY and SVGEGT. CDR3 length: 13 residues. The repertoire was sequenced with immunoSEQ multiplex PCR; TCRdb's copy has only in-frame clones and lacks some. The sample shows around 100,000 clones, around 90% of them seen only once. The material sequenced was peripheral blood. The chain joins TRBV6-2 or TRBV6-3 to TRBJ1-6; D gene uncertain. This TCR derives from a woman older than 75 in a cohort sampled during active COVID-19. CDR3 sequence reads: CASSYLRPSPLHF. As DNA, the CDR3 is TGTGCCAGCAGTTACCTACGTCCCTCACCCCTCCACTTT.